This T cell receptor (beta chain) came from a study of T-cell reconstitution after alpha-beta-depleted transplantation in children (dated by TCRdb to about 2016). Context from the whole study: The study quantitatively tracked T-cell immune reconstitution after TCRalphabeta/CD19-depleted allogeneic hematopoietic cell transplantation in children using TCR repertoire profiling.

General study outcomes and caveats: In some patients, the high TCRbeta diversity seen at day 60 was put down to recipient T cells and intrathymic progenitors that had survived conditioning. The apparently early recovery of alphabetaT-cell counts about two months after transplant reportedly depended on only several hundred rapidly expanded clones that came from non-depleted graft cells. Over subsequent months, a decline in hyperexpanded clone frequencies was noted, and after one year, T-cell counts and TCRbeta diversity were mostly ascribed to newly produced T cells.

The library was prepared using PCR. The instrument was an Illumina HiSeq 2500. To normalize quantification of the TCRbeta repertoire, the TCR libraries were built with molecular barcoding that relied on unique molecular identifiers. TCRdb's own reprocessing of the public reads used fastp at Q25 and MiXCR and kept productive beta chains. Under each unique CDR3 protein, matching rows form one entry showing the most common genes and DNA. This sample holds 45,000 to 50,000 distinct CDR3 sequences; roughly 52% were observed only once. The ten largest clonotypes hold roughly two fifths of the sample. This specimen's treatment or condition label, per the study, means: allogeneic hematopoietic cell transplantation with graft depleted of TCRalphabeta T cells and CD19 B cells. The children who served as transplant recipients had been given grafts of TCRalphabeta/CD19-depleted allogeneic hematopoietic cells.

The germline V gene supplies CDR1 LGHNT and CDR2 FRNRAP. Trimming costs V 3 bases and J 2 bases, and their ends lie 14 bases apart. From the cysteine up to the phenylalanine, the CDR3 has a length of 15 residues. The sequence is cut down to CDR3 DNA, 45 bases in frame from base 1. Worth noting for this clonotype: The antigen this receptor binds is unknown. No much larger clonotype is one base removed from it; base qualities were not supplied.

Rearrangement joined TRBV12-5 to TRBJ2-7; 5 matching bases give a weak D call of TRBD1. The receptor comes from a boy under three years old with SCID, due to receive a stem cell transplant. The sequences come from peripheral blood, collected before TCRalphabeta/CD19-depleted stem cell transplant. The CDR3 protein: CASGFPGQFPYEQYF. The nucleotide sequence is TGTGCTAGTGGTTTTCCTGGACAATTCCCCTACGAGCAGTACTTC.